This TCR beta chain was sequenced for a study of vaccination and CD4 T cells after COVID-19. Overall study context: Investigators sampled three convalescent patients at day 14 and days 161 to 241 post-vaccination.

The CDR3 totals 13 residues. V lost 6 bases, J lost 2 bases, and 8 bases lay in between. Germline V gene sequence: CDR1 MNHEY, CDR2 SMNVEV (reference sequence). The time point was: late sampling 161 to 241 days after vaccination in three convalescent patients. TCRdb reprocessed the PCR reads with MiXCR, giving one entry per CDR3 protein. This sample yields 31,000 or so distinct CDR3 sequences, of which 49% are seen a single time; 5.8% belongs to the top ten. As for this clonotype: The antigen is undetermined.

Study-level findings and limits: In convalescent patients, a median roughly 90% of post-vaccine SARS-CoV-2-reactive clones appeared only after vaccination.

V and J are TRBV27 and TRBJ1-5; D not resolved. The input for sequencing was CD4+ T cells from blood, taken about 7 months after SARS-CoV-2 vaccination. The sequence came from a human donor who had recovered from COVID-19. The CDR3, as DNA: TGTGCCAGCAGATCGAGTCGCAATCAGCCCCAGCATTTT. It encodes CASRSSRNQPQHF.